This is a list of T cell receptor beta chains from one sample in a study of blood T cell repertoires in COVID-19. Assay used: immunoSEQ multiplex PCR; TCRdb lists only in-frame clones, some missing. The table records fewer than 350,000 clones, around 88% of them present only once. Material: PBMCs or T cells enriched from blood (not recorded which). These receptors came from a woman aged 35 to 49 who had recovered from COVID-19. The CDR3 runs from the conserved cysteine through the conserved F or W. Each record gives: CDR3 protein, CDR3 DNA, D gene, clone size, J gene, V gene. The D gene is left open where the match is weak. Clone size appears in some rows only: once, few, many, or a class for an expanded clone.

CDR3: CASSREGRDTQYF
DNA: TGTGCCAGCAGTCGGGAGGGACGAGATACGCAGTATTTT
D: TRBD2
size: -
J: TRBJ2-3
V: TRBV2

CDR3: CASSQGLPGELFF
DNA: TGTGCCAGCAGCCAGGGCCTGCCCGGGGAGCTGTTTTTT
D: -
size: -
J: TRBJ2-2
V: TRBV6-6

CDR3: CASSHGGKQETQYF
DNA: TGTGCCAGCAGCCACGGCGGGAAGCAAGAGACCCAGTACTTC
D: -
size: once
J: TRBJ2-5
V: TRBV11-2

CDR3: CASSWTAFEQFF
DNA: TGTGCCAGCAGTTGGACAGCTTTCGAGCAGTTCTTC
D: -
size: -
J: TRBJ2-1
V: TRBV28

CDR3: CATSSYGDNYGYTF
DNA: TGTGCCACCAGCAGTTACGGGGATAACTATGGCTACACCTTC
D: -
size: -
J: TRBJ1-2
V: TRBV15

CDR3: CASSYSRDMGNSPLHF
DNA: TGTGCCAGCAGTTACTCTCGGGACATGGGGAATTCACCCCTCCACTTT
D: -
size: -
J: TRBJ1-6
V: TRBV6-6

CDR3: CASSPQTSGSSPLYNEQFF
DNA: TGCGCCAGCAGCCCCCAGACTAGCGGGAGTTCCCCATTATACAATGAGCAGTTCTTC
D: TRBD2
size: -
J: TRBJ2-1
V: TRBV5-1

CDR3: CASSLVAWGAGAYEQYF
DNA: TGTGCCAGCAGCTTAGTGGCCTGGGGTGCGGGGGCCTACGAGCAGTACTTC
D: TRBD2
size: -
J: TRBJ2-7
V: TRBV7-2

CDR3: CATFDSVYNEQFF
DNA: TGTGCCACCTTCGACTCCGTTTACAATGAGCAGTTCTTC
D: -
size: -
J: TRBJ2-1
V: TRBV10-3

CDR3: CSVDSTGANVLTF
DNA: TGCAGCGTTGATAGCACTGGGGCCAACGTCCTGACTTTC
D: -
size: -
J: TRBJ2-6
V: TRBV29-1

CDR3: CASSLLAGHYEQYF
DNA: TGTGCCAGCAGCTTACTAGCGGGGCACTACGAGCAGTACTTC
D: TRBD2
size: -
J: TRBJ2-7
V: TRBV7-8

CDR3: CASSLDAGGYGYTF
DNA: TGTGCCAGCAGCTTAGATGCAGGGGGCTATGGCTACACCTTC
D: TRBD1
size: -
J: TRBJ1-2
V: TRBV7-2

CDR3: CASSLDGGLADTYEQYF
DNA: TGCGCCAGCAGCTTGGACGGGGGACTAGCGGATACCTACGAGCAGTACTTC
D: TRBD2
size: -
J: TRBJ2-7
V: TRBV5-1

CDR3: CASSRARDYGYTF
DNA: TGTGCCAGCAGCCGGGCCCGAGACTATGGCTACACCTTC
D: -
size: -
J: TRBJ1-2
V: TRBV3-1/TRBV3-2

CDR3: CASSLGGGKNSPLHF
DNA: TGTGCCAGCAGTCTCGGCGGGGGGAAGAATTCACCCCTCCACTTT
D: -
size: -
J: TRBJ1-6
V: TRBV3-1/TRBV3-2

CDR3: CASSLVQEGTEAFF
DNA: TGTGCCAGCAGCTTAGTGCAGGAGGGCACTGAAGCTTTCTTT
D: -
size: -
J: TRBJ1-1
V: TRBV7-2

CDR3: CASSNTYEQYF
DNA: TGTGCCAGCAGTAATACCTACGAGCAGTACTTC
D: -
size: -
J: TRBJ2-7
V: TRBV7-9

CDR3: CASSDTGIEETQYF
DNA: TGTGCCAGCAGCGACACCGGGATAGAAGAGACCCAGTACTTC
D: -
size: few
J: TRBJ2-5
V: TRBV3-1/TRBV3-2

CDR3: CASSQDEITAGGHTGELFF
DNA: TGTGCCAGCAGCCAAGATGAGATAACAGCGGGAGGGCACACCGGGGAGCTGTTTTTT
D: TRBD2
size: -
J: TRBJ2-2
V: TRBV4-2

CDR3: CASSDTNSNEQFF
DNA: TGTGCCAGCAGTGATACTAATTCCAATGAGCAGTTCTTC
D: -
size: -
J: TRBJ2-1
V: TRBV12-3/TRBV12-4

CDR3: CATTELASETQYF
DNA: TGTGCCACTACTGAACTAGCCTCAGAGACCCAGTACTTC
D: -
size: -
J: TRBJ2-5
V: TRBV6-5

CDR3: CATRDRGRGTGELFF
DNA: TGTGCCACCAGAGACAGGGGTCGGGGCACCGGGGAGCTGTTTTTT
D: TRBD1
size: -
J: TRBJ2-2
V: TRBV15

CDR3: CAWSEGQIEQFF
DNA: TGTGCCTGGAGTGAGGGACAGATTGAGCAGTTCTTC
D: TRBD1
size: -
J: TRBJ2-1
V: TRBV30

CDR3: CASSPSTGGNYEQYF
DNA: TGTGCCAGCTCACCCTCGACAGGGGGCAACTACGAGCAGTACTTC
D: TRBD1
size: -
J: TRBJ2-7
V: TRBV18

CDR3: CASSLESSTYEQYF
DNA: TGTGCCAGCAGCTTAGAGAGTTCTACCTACGAGCAGTACTTC
D: -
size: once
J: TRBJ2-7
V: TRBV7-2

CDR3: CASSFGRGMEAFF
DNA: TGTGCCAGCAGTTTCGGGCGGGGAATGGAAGCTTTCTTT
D: -
size: -
J: TRBJ1-1
V: TRBV12-3/TRBV12-4

CDR3: CASMNDRSNEKLFF
DNA: TGTGCCAGCATGAACGACAGATCCAATGAAAAACTGTTTTTT
D: -
size: once
J: TRBJ1-4
V: TRBV2

CDR3: CASSYSRDRGHEKLFF
DNA: TGTGCCAGCAGCTACTCCCGGGACAGGGGCCATGAAAAACTGTTTTTT
D: TRBD1
size: -
J: TRBJ1-4
V: TRBV7-8